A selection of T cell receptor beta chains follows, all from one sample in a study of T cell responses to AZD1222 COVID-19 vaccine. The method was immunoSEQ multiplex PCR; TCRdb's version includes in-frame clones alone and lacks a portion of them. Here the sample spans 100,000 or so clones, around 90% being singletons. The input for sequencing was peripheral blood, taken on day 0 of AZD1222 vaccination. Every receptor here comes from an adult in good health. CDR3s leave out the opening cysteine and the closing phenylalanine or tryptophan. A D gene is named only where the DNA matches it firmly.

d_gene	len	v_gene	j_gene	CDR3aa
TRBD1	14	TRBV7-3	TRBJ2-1	ASSETGDPRYNEQF
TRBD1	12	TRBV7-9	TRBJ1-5	ASSQATGDQPQH
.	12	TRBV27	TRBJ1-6	ASSFEGRGSPLH
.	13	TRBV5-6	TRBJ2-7	ASSFSPTAPYEQY
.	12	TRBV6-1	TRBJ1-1	ASSEGGAGTEAF
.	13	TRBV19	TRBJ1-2	ASSILQDKVKGYT
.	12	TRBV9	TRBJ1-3	ASSVRVSGNTIY
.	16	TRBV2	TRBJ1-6	ASSVNTGSSPYNSPLH
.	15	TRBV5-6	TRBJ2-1	ASSLGSGLLSYNEQF
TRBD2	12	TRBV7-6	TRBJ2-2	ASTQSGDTGELF
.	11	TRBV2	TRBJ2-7	ASSWAFSYEQY
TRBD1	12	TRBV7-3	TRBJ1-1	ASSLTGVNTEAF
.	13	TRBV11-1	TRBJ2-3	ASSLLLRVTDTQY
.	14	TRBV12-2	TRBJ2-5	ASRTRLAGGWETQY
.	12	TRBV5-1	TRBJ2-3	ASSSPEGADTQY
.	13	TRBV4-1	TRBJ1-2	ASSQDGGRAVGYT
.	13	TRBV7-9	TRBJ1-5	ASSIGVGSNQPQH
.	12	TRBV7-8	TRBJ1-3	ASSLTGIGNTIY
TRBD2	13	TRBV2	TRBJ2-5	ASDAEGGSGETQY
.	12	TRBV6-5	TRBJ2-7	ASSSTSSPYEQY
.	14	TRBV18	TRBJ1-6	ASSQGVGIYNSPLH
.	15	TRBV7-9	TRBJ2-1	ASSSTQAGTLYNEQF
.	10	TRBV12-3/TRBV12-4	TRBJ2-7	ASSFPGGEQY
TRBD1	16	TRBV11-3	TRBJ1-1	ASSYRPGQGAGNTEAF
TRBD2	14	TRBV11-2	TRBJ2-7	ASSQRGVAGFNEQY
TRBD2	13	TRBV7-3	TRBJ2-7	ASSPGLAEGDEQY
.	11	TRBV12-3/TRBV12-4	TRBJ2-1	ASSPGLVNEQF
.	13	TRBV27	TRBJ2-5	ASSFKRSYQETQY
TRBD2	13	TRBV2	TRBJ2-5	ASGASGGFEETQY
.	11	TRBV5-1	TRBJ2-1	ASSLSLYNEQF
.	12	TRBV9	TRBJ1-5	ASSAYGGSQPQH
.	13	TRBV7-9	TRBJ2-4	ASSLDTVAKNIQY
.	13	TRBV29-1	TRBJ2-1	SVPPGQTTHNEQF
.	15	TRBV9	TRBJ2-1	ASSVGEGGLGFREQF
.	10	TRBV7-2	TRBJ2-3	ASSSLADTQY
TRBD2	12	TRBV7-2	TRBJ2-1	ASSVQGGLNEQF
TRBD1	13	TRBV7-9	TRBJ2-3	ASSSDRAIADTQY
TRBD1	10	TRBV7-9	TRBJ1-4	ASSLGQGSLG
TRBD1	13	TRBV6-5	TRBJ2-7	ASSYHRTGQYEQY
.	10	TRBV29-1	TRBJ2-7	SVEAGGYEQY
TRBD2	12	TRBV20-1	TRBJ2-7	SASQSAGTGEQY
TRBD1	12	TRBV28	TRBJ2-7	ASSLGTALHEQY
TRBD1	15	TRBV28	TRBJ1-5	ASSSDRGTYSNQPQH
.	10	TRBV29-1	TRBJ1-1	SVPGHRTEAF
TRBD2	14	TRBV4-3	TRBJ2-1	ASSLLAGEAYNEQF
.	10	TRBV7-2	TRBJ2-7	ASSLQNYEQY
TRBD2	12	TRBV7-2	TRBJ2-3	ASSFGGGTDTQY
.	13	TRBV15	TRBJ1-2	ATSRGQRANYGYT
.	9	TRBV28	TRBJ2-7	ASTKAYEQY
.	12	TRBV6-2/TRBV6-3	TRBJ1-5	ASSYWGRDQPQH
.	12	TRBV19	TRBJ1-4	ASSIDRGRVKLF
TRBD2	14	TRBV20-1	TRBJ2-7	SASPLLLAGLFEQY
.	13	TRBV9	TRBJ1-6	ASSVGPTINSPLH